This TCR beta chain derives from a study of blood T cell repertoires in COVID-19. At the level of the study: Sites across the United States, Italy and Spain contributed samples from acute and convalescent COVID-19. PBMCs, B-cell-depleted T cells, or T cells provided the cDNA or gDNA that made up the material.

Germline loops: CDR1 SGHTA, CDR2 FQGNSA. Trimming left V 3 bases short and J 3 bases short, with 12 bases between. The CDR3 has 14 residues. Methods used by the authors: Researchers report that nucleated cell counts were estimated from reference gene primer amplification. Sequencing was performed with immunoSEQ multiplex PCR; in TCRdb, only in-frame clones are kept and a portion is missing. V, J and clone size reflect that table, while D and trimming were determined from the DNA. This sample has around 140,000 clones, with over 70% found just once. Sequencing was done on a sample of peripheral blood. This chain connects TRBV7-2 to TRBJ2-7, with D tentatively TRBD1 (5 bases). This TCR derives from a man between 45 and 60 years old with active COVID-19. CDR3 sequence (DNA): TGTGCCAGCAGCTTGAGCAGGGCTCGCTACGAGCAGTACTTC. This sequence encodes CASSLSRARYEQYF.